This T cell receptor (beta chain) is drawn from a study of blood T cell repertoires in COVID-19. Turning to the study itself: Donors in the United States, Italy and Spain gave samples during acute or convalescent COVID-19.

Authors' methods: Estimation of nucleated cell counts relied on the amplification of reference gene primers. This table comes from immunoSEQ multiplex PCR, and its TCRdb copy is limited to in-frame clones, with some not included. For V, J and clone size, that table is used; D and trimming come from the DNA. The table records about 59,000 clones, roughly 88% of them present only once. CDR1 and CDR2 from the germline V gene are LGHNA and YNFKEQ. This CDR3 is 13 amino acids long. Between the trimmed V and J ends, which lost 6 bases and 6 bases, there was a span of 11 bases. Sequenced: peripheral blood. This clonotype was sampled from a woman aged 80 or over with active COVID-19. This rearrangement joins TRBV4-2 to TRBJ2-2, with D tentatively TRBD2 (5 bases). The CDR3 sequence: CASRQTEAGELFF. CDR3 bases: TGTGCCAGCAGACAAACGGAGGCCGGGGAGCTGTTTTTT.